Presented here are 5 T cell receptor beta chains from one specimen sequenced in a study of blood T cell repertoires in COVID-19. Assay: immunoSEQ multiplex PCR; the TCRdb copy retains only in-frame clones and omits some. Among 390,000 or so clones listed, 80% to 90% were seen once. The sample taken for sequencing was PBMCs or T cells enriched from blood (not recorded which). The receptors come from a man aged 18 to 29 who had recovered from COVID-19.

This clone has a single count. The chain couples TRBV7-2 to TRBJ2-1, with 10 bases lining up with TRBD2. The germline CDR1 and CDR2 sequences are SGHTA and FQGNSA. The J segment lost 6 bases and the V segment lost 4 bases, leaving 9 bases of the junction unmatched. CDR3 length: 16 amino acids. CDR3 residues: CASSSRGTSVFNEQFF. CDR3 bases: TGTGCCAGCAGCTCCAGGGGGACTAGCGTTTTCAATGAGCAGTTCTTC.

The V gene is TRBV28, the J gene TRBJ2-1; 7 positions match TRBD2. This CDR3 comprises 12 residues. Trimming at V came to 7 bases and at J to 10 bases, leaving 7 bases not matched to a gene. Germline V lookup: CDR1 MDHEN, CDR2 SYDVKM. The DNA for the CDR3 is TGTGCCAGCACCCTCCTGGGGGGGGAGCAGTTCTTC. Its translation: CASTLLGGEQFF.

This clone was detected once. The genes are TRBV24-1 and TRBJ2-1; D gene unclear. Germline V CDR1 and CDR2: KGHDR, SFDVKD. This CDR3 is 13 amino acids long. V lost 4 bases and J lost 4, with 7 bases in between. This CDR3 reads CATSDPPYNEQFF. The CDR3 coding sequence is TGTGCCACCAGTGACCCCCCTTACAATGAGCAGTTCTTC.

This clone has only one observation. A junction end diverges from the germline sequence, so it may reflect a read error. The V and J genes are TRBV6-6 and TRBJ2-7; 10 nucleotides line up with TRBD1. The CDR3 length is 14 residues. Germline V lookup: CDR1 MNHNY, CDR2 SVGAGI (reference sequence). The CDR3 nucleotides read TGTGCCAGCAGCCTCTCCCTTGGGACAGGGGAACCGAACTTC. It yields the protein CASSLSLGTGEPNF.

The chain recombines TRBV9 with TRBJ1-1; unclear D gene. The CDR3 sequence is 13 residues long. Germline V gene lookup returns CDR1 SGDLS and CDR2 YYNGEE. The V and J ends lost 0 bases and 8 bases respectively, with 11 bases between them. This CDR3 reads CASSVVPTREAFF. CDR3 nucleotides: TGTGCCAGCAGCGTAGTCCCCACAAGAGAAGCTTTCTTT.